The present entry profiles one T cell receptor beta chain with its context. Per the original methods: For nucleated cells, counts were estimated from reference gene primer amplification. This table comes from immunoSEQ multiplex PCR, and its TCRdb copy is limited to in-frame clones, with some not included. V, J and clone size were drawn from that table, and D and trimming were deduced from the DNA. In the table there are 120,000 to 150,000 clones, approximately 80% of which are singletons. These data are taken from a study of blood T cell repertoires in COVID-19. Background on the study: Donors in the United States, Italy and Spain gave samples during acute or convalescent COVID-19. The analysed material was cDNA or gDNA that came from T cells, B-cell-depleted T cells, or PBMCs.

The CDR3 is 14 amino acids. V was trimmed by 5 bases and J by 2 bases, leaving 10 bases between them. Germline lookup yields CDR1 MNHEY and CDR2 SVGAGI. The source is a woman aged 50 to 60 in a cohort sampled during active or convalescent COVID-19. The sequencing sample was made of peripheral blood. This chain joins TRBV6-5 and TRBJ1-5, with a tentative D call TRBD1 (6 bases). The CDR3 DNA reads TGTGCCAGCAGTCCTTCAGGGGGCAATCAGCCCCAGCATTTT. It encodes CASSPSGGNQPQHF.